These 27 T cell receptor beta chains were sequenced from one sample in a study of blood T cell repertoires in COVID-19. The data were produced by immunoSEQ multiplex PCR, yet TCRdb's version contains in-frame clones alone and is incomplete. This sample carries under 400,000 clones, 80% to 90% of them seen once, and the ten largest clones take roughly 2%. Specimen: PBMCs or T cells enriched from blood (not recorded which). These receptors all stem from a man aged 35-49 years in a cohort exposed to, infected with or recovered from COVID-19 (not recorded which).

This clone came up once. V and J are TRBV18 and TRBJ1-2; 8 bases fit TRBD1. The CDR3 spans 15 residues. CDR1 is KGHSH and CDR2 is LQKENI in the germline V gene. V shed 3 bases, J shed 6 bases, and the junction held 9 bases outside the gene matches. The CDR3 protein is CASSPDRTGTHGYTF. The CDR3 DNA reads TGTGCCAGCTCACCTGATCGGACAGGGACCCATGGCTACACCTTC.

V is TRBV7-9 and J is TRBJ1-2; TRBD1 matches 7 bases. The CDR3 is 13 residues long. Looked up from germline, CDR1 is SEHNR and CDR2 is FQNEAQ (reference sequence). With 3 bases clipped from V and 2 bases from J, the junction kept 0 bases outside the gene matches. DNA for the CDR3: TGTGCCAGCAGCTTGGGACAGAACTATGGCTACACCTTC. It encodes CASSLGQNYGYTF.

The chain is built from TRBV5-8 and TRBJ2-7, with no clear D. The germline CDR1 and CDR2 sequences are SGHTS and YDEGEE. V lost 1 base to trimming and J lost 7 bases, with 12 bases between them. CDR3 length: 13 residues. The DNA of the CDR3 is TGTGCCAGCAGCTTGCCCCTCCCTAGAGAGCAGTACTTC. Its translation is CASSLPLPREQYF.

V usage is TRBV4-2 and J usage is TRBJ2-7; 9 nucleotides align to TRBD2. After removal of 0 bases from V and 7 bases from J, the junction contained 7 bases not matched to a gene. CDR3 length: 15 amino acids. The germline V gene has CDR1 LGHNA and CDR2 YNFKEQ. CDR3 sequence: CASSQDPGLAREQYF. In nucleotides, the CDR3 is TGTGCCAGCAGCCAAGACCCAGGACTAGCGAGGGAGCAGTACTTC.

The chain uses TRBV27 and TRBJ2-3; no reliable D call. Trimming left V 3 bases short and J 10 bases short, with 20 bases between. CDR3 length equals 15 residues. Germline V CDR1 and CDR2: MNHEY, SMNVEV (reference sequence). CDR3 nucleotides: TGTGCCAGCAGTTTTGCGTCGTCGACTCCTTTGGCGCAGTATTTT. It specifies CASSFASSTPLAQYF.

The gene calls are TRBV5-1 and TRBJ2-1, with 7 bases fitting TRBD2. Trimming cost V 4 bases and J 7 bases; bases outside gene matches: 14. Germline V gene lookup returns CDR1 SGHRS and CDR2 YFSETQ. This CDR3 spans 16 amino acids. CDR3 amino acids: CASSPTTRREGNEQFF. The CDR3 bases are TGCGCCAGCAGCCCGACAACTAGGAGGGAGGGTAATGAGCAGTTCTTC.

The V gene is TRBV7-3, the J gene TRBJ2-1; D remains unclear. The CDR3 spans 12 residues. From germline, CDR1 is SGHTA and CDR2 FQGTGA. The ends were cut back, 4 bases at V and 6 bases at J, with 7 bases in the middle. The CDR3 DNA is TGTGCCAGCAGCTCCACTCCCAATGAGCAGTTCTTC. Protein: CASSSTPNEQFF.

V usage is TRBV5-4 and J usage is TRBJ1-3; D not resolved. Trimming pared 0 bases from V and 0 bases from J, leaving 7 bases between. Germline CDR1 SGHNT, CDR2 YYREEE (reference sequence). This CDR3 is 15 amino acids long. In nucleotides, the CDR3 is TGTGCCAGCAGCTTGGGTGGGCTCTCTGGAAACACCATATATTTT. This gives the protein CASSLGGLSGNTIYF. The whole variable domain, remainder taken from reference TRBV5-4 and TRBJ1-3, is ETGVTQSPTHLIKTRGQQVTLRCSSQSGHNTVSWYQQALGQGPQFIFQYYREEENGRGNFPPRFSGLQFPNYSSELNVNALELDDSALYLCASSLGGLSGNTIYFGEGSWLTVV.

This clone is a singleton in its sample. This sequence joins TRBV27 and TRBJ2-7; the match to TRBD2 covers 13 bases. Germline V gene data show CDR1 as MNHEY and CDR2 as SMNVEV (reference sequence). V shed 5 bases and J 3 bases; nucleotides not matched to a gene: 4. This CDR3 has 15 residues. CDR3 bases: TGTGCCAGCAGTGGGACTAGCGGGAACAACTACGAGCAGTACTTC. This gives the protein CASSGTSGNNYEQYF.

CDR3 nucleotides: TGTGCCAGCAGCAGGTCCCAGGGGGCAGCCTACGAGCAGTACTTC. Amino acid sequence: CASSRSQGAAYEQYF. The chain couples TRBV6-5 to TRBJ2-7; 8 nucleotides line up with TRBD1. Germline CDR1 MNHEY, CDR2 SVGAGI. Trimming at V came to 6 bases and at J to 2 bases, leaving 9 bases not matched to a gene. The CDR3 is made up of 15 amino acids.

The chain uses TRBV7-9 and TRBJ2-6, with 8 bases identical to TRBD1. The J segment lost 3 bases and the V segment lost 0 bases, leaving 4 bases of the junction unmatched. Germline CDR1 SEHNR, CDR2 FQNEAQ (reference sequence). This CDR3 contains 17 residues. The CDR3 spells CASSLAAGGGGANVLTF. The CDR3 DNA is TGTGCCAGCAGCTTAGCGGCAGGGGGCGGTGGGGCCAACGTCCTGACTTTC.

V is TRBV9 and J is TRBJ2-3, with D maybe TRBD2 (5 bases). The V and J ends lost 3 bases and 2 bases respectively, with 13 bases between them. CDR3 length equals 15 residues. Germline loops: CDR1 SGDLS, CDR2 YYNGEE. The CDR3 protein is CASSASGTHTDTQYF. The CDR3 DNA sequence: TGTGCCAGCAGCGCAAGCGGAACCCACACAGATACGCAGTATTTT. Together with reference TRBV9 and TRBJ2-3, the CDR3 gives the full variable domain: DSGVTQTPKHLITATGQRVTLRCSPRSGDLSVYWYQQSLDQGLQFLIQYYNGEERAKGNILERFSAQQFPDLHSELNLSSLELGDSALYFCASSASGTHTDTQYFGPGTRLTVL.

The V call is TRBV7-2, the J call TRBJ1-1; TRBD1 matches at 11 bases. CDR3 length: 16 residues. V shed 5 bases, J shed 7 bases, and the junction held 12 bases outside the gene matches. Germline lookup yields CDR1 SGHTA and CDR2 FQGNSA. CDR3 region: CASSRTGGAKSGEAFF. The CDR3 coding sequence is TGTGCCAGCAGCCGGACAGGGGGCGCTAAGTCTGGTGAAGCTTTCTTT.

The rearrangement links TRBV28 to TRBJ2-7, with 7 bases aligning to TRBD1. The CDR3 consists of 13 residues. Germline CDR1 and CDR2: MDHEN and SYDVKM. V lost 8 bases to trimming and J lost 4 bases; unmatched junction nucleotides: 8. The CDR3 nucleotides read TGTGCCAGCCGCGTGACAGGGCCATACGAGCAGTACTTC. Translating gives CASRVTGPYEQYF.

The rearrangement uses TRBV14 and TRBJ1-5, with TRBD1 matching 7 bases. CDR1 is SGHDN, CDR2 FVKESK, per germline. V dropped 1 base and J dropped 4; count of bases not matched to a gene: 10. This CDR3 is built from 17 residues. The CDR3 loop is CASSQVYRGRGNQPQHF. The CDR3 bases are TGTGCCAGCAGCCAAGTGTACAGGGGAAGGGGGAATCAGCCCCAGCATTTT.

The CDR3 DNA follows: TGTGCCAGCACTCTAGGGGAAAATCGCCTCTATGGCTACACCTTC. As protein: CASTLGENRLYGYTF. The V gene is TRBV7-9, the J gene TRBJ1-2; tentative D call: TRBD1 (5 bases). Trimming left V 7 bases short and J 4 bases short, with 19 bases between. The germline CDR1 and CDR2 sequences are SEHNR and FQNEAQ (reference sequence). The CDR3 covers 15 residues.

The CDR3, as DNA: TGTGCCAGCAGTCCGGGACTGAGGAATGAAAAACTGTTTTTT. It translates to CASSPGLRNEKLFF. The V and J genes are TRBV6-5 and TRBJ1-4; D is perhaps TRBD1 (5 bases). This CDR3 is built from 14 residues. The V gene's germline CDR1 is MNHEY and CDR2 SVGAGI. The V end was cut by 5 bases, the J end by 5 bases, with 12 bases between.

The V call is TRBV10-3, the J call TRBJ2-2; tentative D call: TRBD1 (6 bases). Trimming left V 0 bases short and J 0 bases short, with 17 bases between. This CDR3 is 19 amino acids long. CDR1 ENHRY and CDR2 SYGVKD come from the germline V gene. CDR3 sequence reads: CAISESDRRRSSNTGELFF. The CDR3 DNA reads as TGTGCCATCAGTGAGTCAGACAGGAGAAGATCTTCGAACACCGGGGAGCTGTTTTTT.

V gene TRBV27 combines with J gene TRBJ2-7, with 9 bases that match TRBD1. This CDR3 contains 15 residues. Germline CDR1 is MNHEY and CDR2 is SMNVEV (reference sequence). V lost 4 bases to trimming and J lost 2 bases; unmatched junction nucleotides: 6. The CDR3 here is CASSSIGDRAYEQYF. DNA of the CDR3: TGTGCCAGCAGTTCTATAGGGGACAGGGCCTACGAGCAGTACTTC.

The chain is built from TRBV5-1 and TRBJ2-2, with D possibly TRBD1 on 6 matching bases. This CDR3 has 12 amino acids. Trimming shortened V by 4 bases and J by 9 bases, and 10 bases separated the two germline ends. Germline CDR1 SGHRS, CDR2 YFSETQ. CDR3 residues: CASSNRDRELFF. For the CDR3, the DNA is TGCGCCAGCAGCAACCGGGACAGGGAGCTGTTTTTT.

This clone came up once. The chain combines TRBV4-2 with TRBJ2-4; 9 bases map to TRBD1. Germline V gene sequence: CDR1 LGHNA, CDR2 YNFKEQ. J was trimmed by 2 bases and V by 1 base; bases with no gene match: 18. The CDR3 spans 21 residues. The CDR3 loop reads CASSQVRTGTGSSPTKNIQYF. The CDR3 DNA sequence: TGTGCCAGCAGCCAAGTTCGGACCGGGACAGGGTCCTCACCGACCAAAAACATTCAGTACTTC.

This clone was counted a few times. The genes are TRBV10-1 and TRBJ2-7; D ambiguous. With 10 bases removed from V and 4 bases from J, the gap between germline ends came to 17 bases. Germline V gene sequence: CDR1 WNHNN, CDR2 SYGVQD (reference sequence). This CDR3 has 13 residues. CDR3 DNA: TGCGCCACCTCCTTAGAAGACGGGTACGAGCAGTACTTC. This gives the protein CATSLEDGYEQYF.

The chain combines TRBV6-5 with TRBJ2-7, with 10 bases fitting TRBD2. CDR3 length: 14 amino acids. V was clipped by 6 bases and J by 1 base; unmatched bases: 3. Per germline, CDR1 MNHEY and CDR2 SVGAGI. CDR3 DNA sequence: TGTGCCAGCAGAGGGACTAGCGTTTCCTACGAGCAGTACTTC. Translating it yields CASRGTSVSYEQYF.

The genes are TRBV30 and TRBJ1-2, with D tentatively TRBD1 (6 bases). The V gene's germline CDR1 is GTSNPN and CDR2 SVGIG (reference sequence). Trimming left V 0 bases short and J 10 bases short, with 12 bases between. There are 12 residues in the CDR3. The DNA of the CDR3 is TGTGCCTGGAGTGTAACCAGGGGATACTACACCTTC. Protein: CAWSVTRGYYTF.

This chain connects TRBV15 to TRBJ1-4, with D hard to call. This CDR3 region has 20 residues. V was trimmed by 3 bases and J by 1 base, leaving 24 bases between them. CDR1 and CDR2 from the germline V gene are LNHNV and YYDKDF (reference sequence). The chain's CDR3 is CATSRDYIGRLSVTNEKLFF. The CDR3 DNA sequence: TGTGCCACCAGCAGGGACTATATTGGACGTCTCAGTGTAACTAATGAAAAACTGTTTTTT.

The chain is built from TRBV3-1 (or the pseudogene TRBV3-2) and TRBJ2-7; D unclear. CDR1 LGHDT and CDR2 YNNKEL come from the germline V gene (reference sequence). The V and J ends lost 0 bases and 2 bases respectively, with 11 bases between them. The CDR3 spans 15 residues. The CDR3 reads CASSQDNTETYEQYF. The CDR3, as DNA: TGTGCCAGCAGCCAAGATAATACTGAAACCTACGAGCAGTACTTC.

This rearrangement joins TRBV6-1 to TRBJ2-5; a weak D match, TRBD2 (6 bases). Germline V gene sequence: CDR1 MNHNS, CDR2 SASEGT. The CDR3 sequence is 14 residues long. Deletions cut 2 bases from V and 1 base from J, with 8 bases between. The CDR3 reads CASSETRGQETQYF. The CDR3 nucleotides read TGTGCCAGCAGTGAAACGCGGGGCCAAGAGACCCAGTACTTC.